Included here is one T cell receptor (beta chain) sequence, with context. V lost 4 bases to trimming and J lost 7 bases; unmatched junction nucleotides: 9. CDR3 size: 15 residues. Germline CDR1 SGHRS, CDR2 YFSETQ. Clones were read by immunoSEQ multiplex PCR, and TCRdb kept only the in-frame ones, dropping some. The sample shows under 50,000 clones, 88% of them seen only once. This record belongs to a study of T cell responses to AZD1222 COVID-19 vaccine. This clonotype was obtained from an adult who received the MenACWY meningococcal vaccine as a control. Specimen: peripheral blood, collected 28 days after the second dose of the MenACWY control vaccine. V is TRBV5-1 and J is TRBJ2-7, with 12 bases identical to TRBD1. The CDR3: CASSSWDRGRREQYF. The DNA of the CDR3 is TGCGCCAGCAGCAGCTGGGACAGGGGGCGCAGAGAGCAGTACTTC.